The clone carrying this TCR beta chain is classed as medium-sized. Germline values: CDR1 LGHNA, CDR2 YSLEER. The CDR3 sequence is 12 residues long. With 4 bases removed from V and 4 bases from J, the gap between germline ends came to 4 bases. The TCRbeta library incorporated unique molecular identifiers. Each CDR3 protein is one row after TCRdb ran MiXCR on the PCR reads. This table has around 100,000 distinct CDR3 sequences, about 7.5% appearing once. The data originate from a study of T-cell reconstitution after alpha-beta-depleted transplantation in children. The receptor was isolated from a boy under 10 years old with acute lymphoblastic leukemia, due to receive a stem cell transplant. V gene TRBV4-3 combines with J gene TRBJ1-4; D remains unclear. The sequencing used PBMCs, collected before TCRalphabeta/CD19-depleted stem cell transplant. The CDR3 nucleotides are TGCGCCAGCAGCCCGGATAATGAAAAACTGTTTTTT. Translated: CASSPDNEKLFF.